Below are 8 T cell receptor beta chains sequenced from a single sample in a study of T cell responses to AZD1222 COVID-19 vaccine. Sequencing was performed with immunoSEQ multiplex PCR; in TCRdb, only in-frame clones are kept and a portion is missing. The sample gives some 150,000 clones, 88% of which show up once; roughly 15% is in the top ten. Specimen: peripheral blood, collected on day 0 of AZD1222 vaccination. Receptors originate from an adult in good health.

The V gene is TRBV5-4, the J gene TRBJ1-3; unclear D gene. The germline gives CDR1 SGHNT, CDR2 YYREEE (reference sequence). The CDR3 is 12 residues long. V lost 1 base and J lost 4, with 3 bases in between. CDR3 sequence: CASSLQGNTIYF. Written as DNA, the CDR3 is TGTGCCAGCAGCTTGCAGGGAAACACCATATATTTT.

This rearrangement joins TRBV5-1 to TRBJ1-3, with a tentative D call TRBD1 (6 bases). This CDR3 spans 18 amino acids. Per germline, CDR1 SGHRS and CDR2 YFSETQ. V was pared by 0 bases and J by 4 bases, with 20 bases between. The chain's CDR3 is CASSLGVVTGKGGNTIYF. The CDR3 coding sequence is TGCGCCAGCAGCTTGGGGGTCGTCACAGGGAAGGGCGGAAACACCATATATTTT.

This clone was observed a handful of times. The chain joins TRBV6-5 to TRBJ2-7; maybe TRBD2 (5 bases). CDR3 size: 14 residues. Germline lookup yields CDR1 MNHEY and CDR2 SVGAGI. V was trimmed by 4 bases and J by 7 bases, leaving 17 bases between them. The CDR3 is CASSSDVARGEQYF. The CDR3 region has the DNA TGTGCCAGCAGTTCGGACGTGGCGCGAGGGGAGCAGTACTTC.

The chain combines TRBV6-4 with TRBJ2-3, with 8 positions matching TRBD1. Losses at the gene ends were 5 bases for V and 6 bases for J; bases not matched to a gene: 4. The CDR3 is 13 amino acids. The V gene's germline CDR1 is MRHNA and CDR2 SNTAGT. The CDR3, as DNA: TGTGCCAGCAGTTCAGGGGGCAAGGATACGCAGTATTTT. Protein sequence: CASSSGGKDTQYF.

This chain links TRBV5-1 with TRBJ2-5; tentatively, D is TRBD2 (5 bases). The V end lost 5 bases, the J end lost 3 bases, and 5 bases lay between the germline ends. CDR3 size: 11 residues. Germline CDR1 is SGHRS and CDR2 is YFSETQ. In DNA, the CDR3 is TGCGCCAGCAGGAGGGAAGAGACCCAGTACTTC. It codes for CASRREETQYF.

The gene calls are TRBV4-3 and TRBJ1-2, with D maybe TRBD1 (5 bases). V gave up 1 base and J gave up 6 bases, with 12 bases separating them. The CDR3 loop spans 14 amino acids. In germline, CDR1 is LGHNA, CDR2 YSLEER. The CDR3 DNA reads as TGCGCCAGCAGCCAAGTAAGTGGGGCTCATGGCTACACCTTC. Protein sequence: CASSQVSGAHGYTF.

The chain combines TRBV5-1 with TRBJ1-2; D not resolved. Trimming cost V 4 bases and J 3 bases, with 10 bases left between them. Germline V gene lookup returns CDR1 SGHRS and CDR2 YFSETQ. The CDR3 has 13 residues. The chain's CDR3 is CASSVNGDYGYTF. The CDR3 region has the DNA TGCGCCAGCAGCGTAAACGGTGACTATGGCTACACCTTC.

This chain connects TRBV7-9 to TRBJ2-1, with D perhaps matching TRBD1 or TRBD2 (6 bases each). The CDR3 spans 11 residues. Germline V lookup: CDR1 SEHNR, CDR2 FQNEAQ (reference sequence). V gave up 3 bases and J gave up 14 bases, with 11 bases separating them. This CDR3 is CASSLGGREFF. The CDR3 nucleotides are TGTGCCAGCAGCTTGGGGGGCCGGGAGTTCTTC.